Described below is a single T cell receptor (beta chain) sequence and its context. Its specificity is not known. CDR3 length equals 15 residues. Trimming cost V 3 bases and J 9 bases, with 20 bases left between them. Germline CDR1 MGHDK, CDR2 SYGVNS. These data belong to a study of T cell responses to AZD1222 COVID-19 vaccine. The method was immunoSEQ multiplex PCR; TCRdb's version includes in-frame clones alone and lacks a portion of them. The sample has approximately 77,000 clones, roughly nine tenths seen once; the top ten hold approximately 7%. The study, taken as a whole, reports: Sampled repertoires all dated from after the peak T cell response. Spike as a whole was targeted by vaccine-associated CD4 TCRs, dominant at 160-218 and 743-854. Seropositive at baseline were only a handful of AZD1222 recipients. White British ancestry dominated among donors, who included more females, and clonal diversity was possibly underestimated.

The sequence was obtained from an adult in good health. The sample here was peripheral blood, taken on day 0 of MenACWY control vaccination. The chain carries TRBV25-1 and TRBJ1-1; D might be TRBD1 (6 bases). The CDR3 sequence: CASSDPGTSDGQAFF. CDR3 nucleotides: TGTGCCAGCAGTGACCCCGGGACATCGGATGGACAAGCTTTCTTT.